This TCR beta chain stems from a study of Graves' ophthalmopathy and Graves' hyperthyroidism. Study-level findings and limits: A model built from 13 signatures distinguished ophthalmopathy from stable hyperthyroidism with around 91% sensitivity and about 80% specificity.

TCR beta CDR3 amplification used RNA transcripts. The workflow started with a first-round RT-PCR run with HTBI primers and then moved on to a second-round multiplex PCR. TCRdb itself ran the multiplex PCR reads through MiXCR, one entry per CDR3 protein. The sample carries around 1,200,000 distinct CDR3 sequences, about two fifths recorded once. V gave up 3 bases and J gave up 5 bases; unmatched junction bases: 13. The germline V gene encodes CDR1 SGDLS and CDR2 YYNGEE. This CDR3 has 16 amino acids. Note on this clonotype: What it binds is not known.

The sequencing input was peripheral blood or thyroid tissue (not recorded which). The clonotype was recovered from an adult man with Graves' hyperthyroidism. The rearrangement links TRBV9 to TRBJ2-5; TRBD2 matches at 7 bases. The CDR3 DNA is TGTGCCAGCAGCGCCATTAGCGGGCGCGGCGTTGAGACCCAGTACTTC. It codes for CASSAISGRGVETQYF.